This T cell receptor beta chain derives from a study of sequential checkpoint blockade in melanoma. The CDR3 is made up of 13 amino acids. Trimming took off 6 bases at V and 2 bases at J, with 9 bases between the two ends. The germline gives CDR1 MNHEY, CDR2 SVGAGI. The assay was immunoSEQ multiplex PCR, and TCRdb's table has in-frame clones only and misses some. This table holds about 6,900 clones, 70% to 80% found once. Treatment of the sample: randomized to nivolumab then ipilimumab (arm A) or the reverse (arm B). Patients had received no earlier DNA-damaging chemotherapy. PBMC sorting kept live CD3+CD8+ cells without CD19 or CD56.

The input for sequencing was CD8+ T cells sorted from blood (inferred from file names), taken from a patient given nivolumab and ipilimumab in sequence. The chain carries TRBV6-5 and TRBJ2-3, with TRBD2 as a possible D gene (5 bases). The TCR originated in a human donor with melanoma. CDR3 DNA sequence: TGTGCCAGCAGCCCGGGATTCACAGATACGCAGTATTTT. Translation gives CASSPGFTDTQYF.